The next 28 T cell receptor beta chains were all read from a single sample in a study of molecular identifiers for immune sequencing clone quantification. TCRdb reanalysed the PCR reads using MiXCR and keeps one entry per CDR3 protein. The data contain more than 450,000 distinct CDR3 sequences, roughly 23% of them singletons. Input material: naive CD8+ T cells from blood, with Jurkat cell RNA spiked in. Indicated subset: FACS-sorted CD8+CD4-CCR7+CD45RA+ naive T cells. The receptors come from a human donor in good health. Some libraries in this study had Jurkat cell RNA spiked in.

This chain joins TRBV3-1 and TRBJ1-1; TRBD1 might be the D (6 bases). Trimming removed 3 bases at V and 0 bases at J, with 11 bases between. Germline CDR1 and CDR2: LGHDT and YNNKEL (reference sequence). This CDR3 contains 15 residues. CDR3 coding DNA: TGTGCCAGCAGCCATTTTGGGGGCTTGAACACTGAAGCTTTCTTT. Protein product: CASSHFGGLNTEAFF.

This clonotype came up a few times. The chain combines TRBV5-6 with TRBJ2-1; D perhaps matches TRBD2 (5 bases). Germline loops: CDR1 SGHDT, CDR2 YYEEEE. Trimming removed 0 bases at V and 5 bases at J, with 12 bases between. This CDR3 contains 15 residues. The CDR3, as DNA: TGTGCCAGCAGCTTGGCACCAGGAGGACACAATGAGCAGTTCTTC. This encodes CASSLAPGGHNEQFF.

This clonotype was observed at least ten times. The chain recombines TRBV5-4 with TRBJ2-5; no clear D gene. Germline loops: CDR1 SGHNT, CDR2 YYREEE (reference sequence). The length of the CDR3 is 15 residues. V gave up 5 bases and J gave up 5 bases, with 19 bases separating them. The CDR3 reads CASSPVGIGAETQYF. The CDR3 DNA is TGTGCCAGCAGTCCTGTGGGTATCGGAGCTGAGACCCAGTACTTC.

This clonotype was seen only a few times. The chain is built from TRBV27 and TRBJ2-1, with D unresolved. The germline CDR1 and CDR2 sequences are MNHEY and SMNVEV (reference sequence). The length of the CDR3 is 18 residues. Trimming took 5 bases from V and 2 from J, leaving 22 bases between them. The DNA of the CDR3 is TGTGCCAGCAGTCCTATATCCCCTAGTGGCTACACCTACAATGAGCAGTTCTTC. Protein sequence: CASSPISPSGYTYNEQFF.

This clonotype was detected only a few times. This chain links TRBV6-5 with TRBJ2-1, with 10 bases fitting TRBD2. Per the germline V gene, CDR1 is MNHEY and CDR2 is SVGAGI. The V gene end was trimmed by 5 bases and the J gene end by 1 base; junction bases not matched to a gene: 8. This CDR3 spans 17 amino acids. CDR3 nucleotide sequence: TGTGCCAGCAGTACCCGTCTAGCGGGGGAGTCCTACAATGAGCAGTTCTTC. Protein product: CASSTRLAGESYNEQFF.

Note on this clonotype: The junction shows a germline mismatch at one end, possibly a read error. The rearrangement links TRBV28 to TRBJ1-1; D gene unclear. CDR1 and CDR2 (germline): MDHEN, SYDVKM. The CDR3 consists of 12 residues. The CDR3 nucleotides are TGTACCAGCAGTTTAGGGTGGACTGAAGCTTTCTTT. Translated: CTSSLGWTEAFF.

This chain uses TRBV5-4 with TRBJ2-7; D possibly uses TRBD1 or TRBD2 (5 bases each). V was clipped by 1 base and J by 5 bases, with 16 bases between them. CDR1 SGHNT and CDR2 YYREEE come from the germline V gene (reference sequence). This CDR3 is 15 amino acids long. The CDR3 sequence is CASSLRGPVSDEQYF. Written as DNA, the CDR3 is TGTGCCAGCAGCTTGCGGGGACCGGTAAGTGACGAGCAGTACTTC.

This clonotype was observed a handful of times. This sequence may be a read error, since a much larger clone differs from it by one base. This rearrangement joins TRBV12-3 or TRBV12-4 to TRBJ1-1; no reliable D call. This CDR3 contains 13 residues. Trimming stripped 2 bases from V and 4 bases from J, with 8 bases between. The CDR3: CASSLSEITEAFF. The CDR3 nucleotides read TGTGCCAGCAGTTTATCGGAGATCACTGAAGCTTTCTTT.

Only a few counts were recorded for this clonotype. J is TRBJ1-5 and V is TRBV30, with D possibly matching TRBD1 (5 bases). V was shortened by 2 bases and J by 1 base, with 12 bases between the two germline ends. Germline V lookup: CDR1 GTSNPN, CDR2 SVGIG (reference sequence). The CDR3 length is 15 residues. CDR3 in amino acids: CAWSPGTASNQPQHF. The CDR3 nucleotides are TGTGCCTGGAGTCCCGGGACCGCAAGCAATCAGCCCCAGCATTTT.

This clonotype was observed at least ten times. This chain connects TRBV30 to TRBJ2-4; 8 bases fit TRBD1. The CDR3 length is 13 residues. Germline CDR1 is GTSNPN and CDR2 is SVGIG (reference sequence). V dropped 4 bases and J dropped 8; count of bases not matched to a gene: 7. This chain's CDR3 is CAWNGQGADIQYF. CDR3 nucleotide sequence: TGTGCCTGGAACGGTCAGGGGGCTGACATTCAGTACTTC. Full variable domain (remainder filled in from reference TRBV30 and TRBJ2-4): SQTIHQWPATLVQPVGSPLSLECTVEGTSNPNLYWYRQAAGRGLQLLFYSVGIGQISSEVPQNLSASRPQDRQFILSSKKLLLSDSGFYLCAWNGQGADIQYFGAGTRLSVL.

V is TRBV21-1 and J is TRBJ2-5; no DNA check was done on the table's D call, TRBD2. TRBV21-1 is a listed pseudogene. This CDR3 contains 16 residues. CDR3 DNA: TGTGCCAGCAGCACCCACCCAGTCCAGCGGGAAGAGACCCAGTACTTC. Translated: CASSTHPVQREETQYF.

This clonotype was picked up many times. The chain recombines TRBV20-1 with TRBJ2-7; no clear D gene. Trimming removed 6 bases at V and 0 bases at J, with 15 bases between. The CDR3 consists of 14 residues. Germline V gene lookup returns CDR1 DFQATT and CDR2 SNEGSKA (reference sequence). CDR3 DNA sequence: TGCAGTGCCCGTGGAGATCTAATCTCCTACGAGCAGTACTTC. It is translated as CSARGDLISYEQYF.

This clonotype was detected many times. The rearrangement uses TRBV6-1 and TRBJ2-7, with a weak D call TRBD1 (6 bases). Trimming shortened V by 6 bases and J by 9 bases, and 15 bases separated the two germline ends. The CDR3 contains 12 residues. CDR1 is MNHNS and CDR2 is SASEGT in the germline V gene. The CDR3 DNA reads TGTGCCAGCAGCTGGGACACCGGGTGGCAGTACTTC. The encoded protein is CASSWDTGWQYF.

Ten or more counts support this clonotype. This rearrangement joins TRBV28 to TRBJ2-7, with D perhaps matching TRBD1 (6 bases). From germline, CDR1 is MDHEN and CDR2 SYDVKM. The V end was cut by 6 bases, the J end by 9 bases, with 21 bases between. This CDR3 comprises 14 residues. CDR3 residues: CASSPLDSAGRQYF. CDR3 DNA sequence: TGTGCCAGCAGCCCATTGGACAGTGCCGGGCGGCAGTACTTC.

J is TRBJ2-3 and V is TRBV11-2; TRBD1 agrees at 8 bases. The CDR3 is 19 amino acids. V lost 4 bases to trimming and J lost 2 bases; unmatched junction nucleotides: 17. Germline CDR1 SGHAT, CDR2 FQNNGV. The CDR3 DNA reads TGTGCCAGCAGCTCGGCCGGGACAGGCTCCGGTGGGACCACAGATACGCAGTATTTT. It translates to CASSSAGTGSGGTTDTQYF.

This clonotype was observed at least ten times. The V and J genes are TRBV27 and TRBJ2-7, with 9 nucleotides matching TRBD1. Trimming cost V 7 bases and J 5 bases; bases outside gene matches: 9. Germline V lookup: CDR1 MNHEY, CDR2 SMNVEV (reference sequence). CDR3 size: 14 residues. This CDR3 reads CASTKQGAVHEQYF. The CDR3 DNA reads TGTGCCAGCACCAAACAGGGGGCCGTCCACGAGCAGTACTTC.

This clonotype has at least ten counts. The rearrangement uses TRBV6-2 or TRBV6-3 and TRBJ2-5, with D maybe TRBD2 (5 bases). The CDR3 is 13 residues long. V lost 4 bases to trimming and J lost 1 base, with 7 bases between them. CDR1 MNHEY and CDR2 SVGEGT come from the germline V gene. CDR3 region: CASSSGFQETQYF. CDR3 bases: TGTGCCAGCAGTTCGGGATTCCAAGAGACCCAGTACTTC.

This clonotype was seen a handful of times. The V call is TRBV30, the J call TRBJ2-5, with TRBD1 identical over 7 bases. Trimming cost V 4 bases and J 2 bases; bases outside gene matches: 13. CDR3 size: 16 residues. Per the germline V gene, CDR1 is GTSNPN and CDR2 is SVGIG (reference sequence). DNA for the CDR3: TGTGCCTGGAACCCCCTCATCGGGACAGCTCAAGAGACCCAGTACTTC. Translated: CAWNPLIGTAQETQYF.

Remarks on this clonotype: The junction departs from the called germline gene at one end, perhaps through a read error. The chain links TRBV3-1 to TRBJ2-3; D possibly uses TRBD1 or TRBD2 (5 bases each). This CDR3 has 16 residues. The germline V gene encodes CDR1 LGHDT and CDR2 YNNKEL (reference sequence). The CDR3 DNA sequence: TGTGCCAGCAGCCAAGACGGGACCCCGAGTATTGATACGCGGTATTTT. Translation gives CASSQDGTPSIDTRYF.

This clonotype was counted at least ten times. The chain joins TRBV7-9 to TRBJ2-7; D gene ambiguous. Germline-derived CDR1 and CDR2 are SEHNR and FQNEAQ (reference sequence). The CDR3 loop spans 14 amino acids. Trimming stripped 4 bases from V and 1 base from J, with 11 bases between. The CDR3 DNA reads TGTGCCAGCAGCTCTAGTGCTGGATCCTACGAGCAGTACTTC. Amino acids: CASSSSAGSYEQYF.

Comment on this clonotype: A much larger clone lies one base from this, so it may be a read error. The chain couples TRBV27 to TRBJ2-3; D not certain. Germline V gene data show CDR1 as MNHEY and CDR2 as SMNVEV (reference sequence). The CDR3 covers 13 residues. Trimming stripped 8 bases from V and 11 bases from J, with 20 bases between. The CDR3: CASGTNTRDRQYF. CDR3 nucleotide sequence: TGTGCCAGCGGTACCAATACTCGAGACCGGCAGTATTTT.

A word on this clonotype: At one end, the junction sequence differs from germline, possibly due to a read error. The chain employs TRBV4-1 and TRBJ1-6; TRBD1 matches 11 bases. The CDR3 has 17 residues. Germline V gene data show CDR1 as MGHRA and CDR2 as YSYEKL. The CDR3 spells CASGQDGTGGIDSPLHF. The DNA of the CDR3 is TGCGCCAGCGGCCAAGATGGGACAGGGGGAATAGATTCACCCCTCCACTTT.

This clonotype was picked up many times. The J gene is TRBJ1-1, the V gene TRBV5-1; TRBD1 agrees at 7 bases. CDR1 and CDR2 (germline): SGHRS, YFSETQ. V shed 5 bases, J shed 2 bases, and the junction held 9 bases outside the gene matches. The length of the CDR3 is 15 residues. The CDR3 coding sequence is TGCGCCAGCAGACAGGGGCTGTTCCCTAACACTGAAGCTTTCTTT. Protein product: CASRQGLFPNTEAFF.

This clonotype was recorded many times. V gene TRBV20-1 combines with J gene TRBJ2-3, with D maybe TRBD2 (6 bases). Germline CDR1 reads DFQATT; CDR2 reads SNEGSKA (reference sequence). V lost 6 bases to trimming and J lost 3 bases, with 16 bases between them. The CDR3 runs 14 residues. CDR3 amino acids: CSAREWRGTDTQYF. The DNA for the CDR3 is TGCAGTGCCCGTGAGTGGCGGGGTACAGATACGCAGTATTTT.

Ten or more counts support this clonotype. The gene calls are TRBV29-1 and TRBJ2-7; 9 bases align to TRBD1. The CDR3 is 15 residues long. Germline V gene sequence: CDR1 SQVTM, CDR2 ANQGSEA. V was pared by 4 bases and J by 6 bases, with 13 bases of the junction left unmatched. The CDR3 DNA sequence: TGCAGCGTTGTTGGTAGGGGGACAGGGTTGGTCGAGCAGTACTTC. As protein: CSVVGRGTGLVEQYF.

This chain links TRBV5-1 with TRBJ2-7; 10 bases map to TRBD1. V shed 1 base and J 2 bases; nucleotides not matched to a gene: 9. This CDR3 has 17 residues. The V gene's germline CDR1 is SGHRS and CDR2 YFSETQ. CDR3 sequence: CASSLRQGASAPYEQYF. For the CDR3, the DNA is TGCGCCAGCAGCTTGCGACAGGGGGCTTCGGCCCCCTACGAGCAGTACTTC.

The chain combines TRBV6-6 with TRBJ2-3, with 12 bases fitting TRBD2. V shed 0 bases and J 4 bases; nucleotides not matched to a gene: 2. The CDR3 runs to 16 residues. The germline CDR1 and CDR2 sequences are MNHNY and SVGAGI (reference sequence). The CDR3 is CASSYSGLAGSDTQYF. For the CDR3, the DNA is TGTGCCAGCAGTTACTCGGGACTAGCGGGCTCAGATACGCAGTATTTT.

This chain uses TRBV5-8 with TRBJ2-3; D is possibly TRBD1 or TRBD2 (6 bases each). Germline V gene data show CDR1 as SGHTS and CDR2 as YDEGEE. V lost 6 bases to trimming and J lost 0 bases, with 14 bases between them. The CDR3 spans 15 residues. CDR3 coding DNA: TGTGCCAGCATCAACCGGGGGCATAGCACAGATACGCAGTATTTT. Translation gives CASINRGHSTDTQYF.